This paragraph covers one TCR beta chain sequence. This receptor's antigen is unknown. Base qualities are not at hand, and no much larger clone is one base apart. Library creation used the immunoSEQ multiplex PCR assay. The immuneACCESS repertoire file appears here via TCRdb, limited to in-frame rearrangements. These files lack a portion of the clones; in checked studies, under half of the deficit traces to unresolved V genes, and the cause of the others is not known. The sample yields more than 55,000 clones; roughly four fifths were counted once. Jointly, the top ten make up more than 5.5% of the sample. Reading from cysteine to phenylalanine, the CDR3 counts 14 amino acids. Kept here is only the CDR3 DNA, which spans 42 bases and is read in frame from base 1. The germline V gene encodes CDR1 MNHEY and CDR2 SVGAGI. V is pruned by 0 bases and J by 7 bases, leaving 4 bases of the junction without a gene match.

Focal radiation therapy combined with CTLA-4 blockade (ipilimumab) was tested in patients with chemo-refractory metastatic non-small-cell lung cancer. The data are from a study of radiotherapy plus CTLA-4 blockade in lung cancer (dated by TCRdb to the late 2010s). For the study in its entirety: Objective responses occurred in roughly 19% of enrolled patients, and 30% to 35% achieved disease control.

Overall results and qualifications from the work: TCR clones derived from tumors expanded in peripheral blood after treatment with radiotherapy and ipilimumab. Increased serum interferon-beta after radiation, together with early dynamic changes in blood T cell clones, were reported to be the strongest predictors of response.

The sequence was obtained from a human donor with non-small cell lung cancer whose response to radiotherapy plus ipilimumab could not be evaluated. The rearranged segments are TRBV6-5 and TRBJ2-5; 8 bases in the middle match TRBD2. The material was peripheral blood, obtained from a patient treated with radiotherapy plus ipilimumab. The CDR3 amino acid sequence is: CASSYSKRGGTQYF. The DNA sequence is TGTGCCAGCAGTTACTCGAAACGGGGGGGGACCCAGTACTTC.